A selection of T cell receptor beta chains follows, all from one sample in a study of blood T cell repertoires in COVID-19. Method: immunoSEQ multiplex PCR; TCRdb's copy keeps in-frame clones and lacks some. The sample includes roughly 200,000 clones, 94% of them seen just once. The sample comprised peripheral blood. The receptors were sampled from a young man with COVID-19, enrolled during active disease. Both conserved end residues are part of each CDR3. A D gene is named only where the DNA matches it firmly. Rows may omit the clone size; those that give it use once, few, many or a size class.

v_call: TRBV27; cdr3_length: 17; clone_size: -; j_call: TRBJ1-2; d_call: TRBD1; cdr3_aa: CASSLVGVGTANYGYTF; cdr3_nt: TGTGCCAGCAGCTTAGTGGGTGTAGGGACAGCGAACTATGGCTACACCTTC
v_call: TRBV19; cdr3_length: 16; clone_size: -; j_call: TRBJ1-5; d_call: TRBD1; cdr3_aa: CASSPSTGVGSQPQHF; cdr3_nt: TGTGCCAGTAGTCCTTCGACAGGGGTAGGGAGTCAGCCCCAGCATTTT
v_call: TRBV9; cdr3_length: 15; clone_size: -; j_call: TRBJ1-2; d_call: TRBD1; cdr3_aa: CASSPRTGLGRGYTF; cdr3_nt: TGTGCCAGCAGCCCCCGGACAGGGCTGGGGAGGGGCTACACCTTC
v_call: TRBV5-5; cdr3_length: 17; clone_size: -; j_call: TRBJ1-6; d_call: -; cdr3_aa: CASSLEQGGAYNSPLHF; cdr3_nt: TGTGCCAGCAGCTTGGAGCAGGGAGGAGCCTATAATTCACCCCTCCACTTT
v_call: TRBV2; cdr3_length: 14; clone_size: -; j_call: TRBJ1-1; d_call: TRBD1; cdr3_aa: CASSVDRVNTEAFF; cdr3_nt: TGTGCCAGCAGTGTGGACAGGGTCAACACTGAAGCTTTCTTT
v_call: TRBV5-4; cdr3_length: 16; clone_size: -; j_call: TRBJ1-3; d_call: -; cdr3_aa: CASSSSARGAGNTIYF; cdr3_nt: TGTGCCAGCAGCTCTAGTGCCAGGGGCGCAGGAAACACCATATATTTT
v_call: TRBV5-4; cdr3_length: 15; clone_size: -; j_call: TRBJ2-7; d_call: TRBD2; cdr3_aa: CASSPRSGDPYEQYF; cdr3_nt: TGTGCCAGCAGCCCTCGGAGCGGGGACCCCTACGAGCAGTACTTC
v_call: TRBV6-5; cdr3_length: 14; clone_size: -; j_call: TRBJ1-5; d_call: TRBD1; cdr3_aa: CASSPTGSNQPQHF; cdr3_nt: TGTGCCAGCAGTCCGACAGGGAGCAATCAGCCCCAGCATTTT
v_call: TRBV11-2; cdr3_length: 16; clone_size: -; j_call: TRBJ1-3; d_call: TRBD1; cdr3_aa: CASGGAGGLSGNTIYF; cdr3_nt: TGTGCCAGCGGTGGGGCAGGGGGCCTCTCTGGAAACACCATATATTTT
v_call: TRBV3-1/TRBV3-2; cdr3_length: 15; clone_size: -; j_call: TRBJ1-6; d_call: TRBD1; cdr3_aa: CASSPGQGWASPLHF; cdr3_nt: TGTGCCAGCAGCCCAGGACAGGGATGGGCTTCACCCCTCCACTTT
v_call: TRBV6-5; cdr3_length: 13; clone_size: -; j_call: TRBJ1-1; d_call: -; cdr3_aa: CASSRTVNTEAFF; cdr3_nt: TGTGCCAGCAGTCGGACAGTCAACACTGAAGCTTTCTTT
v_call: TRBV19; cdr3_length: 14; clone_size: -; j_call: TRBJ1-2; d_call: TRBD1; cdr3_aa: CASSTRDRVFGYTF; cdr3_nt: TGTGCCAGTAGTACCCGGGACAGGGTTTTTGGCTACACCTTC
v_call: TRBV5-1; cdr3_length: 16; clone_size: -; j_call: TRBJ2-3; d_call: TRBD1; cdr3_aa: CASSLEGQGSTDTQYF; cdr3_nt: TGCGCCAGCAGCTTGGAGGGACAGGGGTCGACAGATACGCAGTATTTT
v_call: TRBV18; cdr3_length: 14; clone_size: -; j_call: TRBJ1-1; d_call: -; cdr3_aa: CASSPGQLNTEAFF; cdr3_nt: TGTGCCAGCTCACCGGGGCAGCTGAACACTGAAGCTTTCTTT
v_call: TRBV6-4; cdr3_length: 19; clone_size: -; j_call: TRBJ1-2; d_call: TRBD1; cdr3_aa: CASSGWEVGAGTGFYGYTF; cdr3_nt: TGTGCCAGCAGTGGCTGGGAGGTCGGCGCCGGGACAGGGTTCTATGGCTACACCTTC
v_call: TRBV10-3; cdr3_length: 14; clone_size: once; j_call: TRBJ1-1; d_call: -; cdr3_aa: CAISVQESNTEAFF; cdr3_nt: TGTGCCATCAGTGTGCAGGAATCGAACACTGAAGCTTTCTTT